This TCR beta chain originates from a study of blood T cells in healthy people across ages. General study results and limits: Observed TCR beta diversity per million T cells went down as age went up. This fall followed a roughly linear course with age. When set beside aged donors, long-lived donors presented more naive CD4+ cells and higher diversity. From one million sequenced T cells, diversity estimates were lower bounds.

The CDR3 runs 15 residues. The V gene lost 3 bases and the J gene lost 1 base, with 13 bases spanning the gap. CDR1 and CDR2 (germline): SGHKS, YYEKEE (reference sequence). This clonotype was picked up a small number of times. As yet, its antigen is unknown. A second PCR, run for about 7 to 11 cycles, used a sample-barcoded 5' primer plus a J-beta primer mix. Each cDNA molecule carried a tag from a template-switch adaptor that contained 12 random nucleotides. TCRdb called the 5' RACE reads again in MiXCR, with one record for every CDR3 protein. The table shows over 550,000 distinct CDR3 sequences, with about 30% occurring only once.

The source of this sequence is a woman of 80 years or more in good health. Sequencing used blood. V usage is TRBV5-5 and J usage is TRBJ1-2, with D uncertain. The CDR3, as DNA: TGTGCCAGCAGCTCTACGCCCGGGGTTAACTATGGCTACACCTTC. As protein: CASSSTPGVNYGYTF. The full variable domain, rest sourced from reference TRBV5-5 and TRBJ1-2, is DAGVTQSPTHLIKTRGQQVTLRCSPISGHKSVSWYQQVLGQGPQFIFQYYEKEERGRGNFPDRFSARQFPNYSSELNVNALLLGDSALYLCASSSTPGVNYGYTFGSGTRLTVV.